This T cell receptor beta chain stems from a study of Graves' ophthalmopathy and Graves' hyperthyroidism. CDR3 length: 11 amino acids. The ends were cut back, 6 bases at V and 2 bases at J, with 5 bases in the middle. This clonotype was counted ten times or more. Its antigen is still unknown. Study results and caveats: Discriminating ophthalmopathy from stable hyperthyroidism, a 13-signature model attained a sensitivity of about 88% and a specificity of 81.08%. In blood appeared most of the expanded thyroid clonotypes whose frequency exceeded 0.001.

Moderate-to-severe activity, with CAS ≥3, NOSPECS ≥4 and duration under 3 months, characterized the donors with ophthalmopathy. Orbital computed tomography, together with clinical symptoms, serum thyroxine, TRAb and thyroid ultrasound, was used for diagnosis. From RNA, the CDR3 regions of TCR beta chains were amplified and sequenced. An opening RT-PCR round employed HTBI primers and preceded a second-round multiplex PCR. TCRdb passed the multiplex PCR reads through MiXCR, listing each CDR3 protein once. The data hold under 60,000 distinct CDR3 sequences, with approximately 52% observed a single time.

Sequencing input: peripheral blood. The rearrangement uses TRBV12-3 or TRBV12-4 and TRBJ2-7; D remains ambiguous. The receptor was isolated from an adult woman with Graves' ophthalmopathy. The CDR3 coding sequence is TGTGCCAGCAGCCCAGCCTACGAGCAGTACTTC. It is translated as CASSPAYEQYF.